A single sample gave rise to the 16 T cell receptor beta chains below, sequenced in a study of neurological immune-mediated disorders. Time point indicated: longitudinal time-point 3. One entry per CDR3 protein results from TCRdb running MiXCR on the 5' RACE reads. Of fewer than 50,000 distinct CDR3 sequences in the sample, roughly 13% were seen once. Material: PBMCs. The source is a man aged 25 to 40 in good health.

This clonotype has a count of ten or more. This sequence joins TRBV29-1 and TRBJ2-3, with unresolved D. Germline CDR1 SQVTM, CDR2 ANQGSEA. Trimming stripped 1 base from V and 2 bases from J, with 4 bases between. The CDR3 runs to 12 residues. CDR3 region: CSVEGYTDTQYF. The CDR3 bases are TGCAGCGTTGAAGGGTACACAGATACGCAGTATTTT.

This clonotype is categorized as medium-sized (0.01 to 0.1%). The rearrangement links TRBV29-1 to TRBJ2-7, with D tentatively TRBD1 (5 bases). From germline, CDR1 is SQVTM and CDR2 ANQGSEA. V was clipped by 4 bases and J by 0 bases, with 7 bases between them. This CDR3 is built from 12 residues. CDR3 sequence reads: CSVGQGSYEQYF. The CDR3 DNA follows: TGCAGCGTTGGTCAGGGCTCCTACGAGCAGTACTTC.

This clonotype was observed many times. The chain carries TRBV12-3 or TRBV12-4 and TRBJ1-2; D may be TRBD1 (5 bases). This CDR3 is built from 16 residues. Trimming removed 6 bases at V and 4 bases at J, with 21 bases between. CDR3 amino acids: CASSSTPVRGAYGYTF. The CDR3 DNA is TGTGCCAGCAGCTCAACCCCAGTAAGGGGCGCCTATGGCTACACCTTC.

This clonotype was seen once. The J gene is TRBJ2-5, the V gene TRBV20-1; no clear D gene. This CDR3 has 12 amino acids. V dropped 6 bases and J dropped 1 base, with 9 bases sitting between them. The germline gives CDR1 DFQATT, CDR2 SNEGSKA (reference sequence). CDR3 sequence reads: CSAAVSQETQYF. In nucleotides, the CDR3 is TGCAGTGCAGCTGTGTCCCAAGAGACCCAGTACTTC.

This clonotype was observed at least ten times. This chain uses TRBV7-2 with TRBJ2-4; no clear D. CDR3 length: 15 amino acids. Trimming took off 2 bases at V and 6 bases at J, with 14 bases between the two ends. CDR1 is SGHTA and CDR2 is FQGNSA in the germline V gene. The CDR3 coding sequence is TGTGCCAGCAGCTTAACCCCTCTAATGGGAAACATTCAGTACTTC. The encoded protein is CASSLTPLMGNIQYF.

A word on this clonotype: This sequence may be a read error, since a much larger clone differs from it by one base. The chain combines TRBV11-2 with TRBJ2-1; D is ambiguous. CDR1 SGHAT and CDR2 FQNNGV come from the germline V gene. This CDR3 has 15 residues. CDR3 DNA: TGTGCCAGCAGCTTAGAGACCAACTCCTACAATGAGCATTTCTTC. It yields the protein CASSLETNSYNEHFF.

This clonotype was picked up many times. CDR3 in amino acids: CASRRARGRRLAGQETQYF. The CDR3 region has the DNA TGTGCCAGCAGACGCGCAAGGGGTCGACGACTAGCGGGGCAAGAGACCCAGTACTTC. The chain uses TRBV28 and TRBJ2-5; 11 bases map to TRBD2. In germline, CDR1 is MDHEN, CDR2 SYDVKM. The trim removed 6 bases at V and 2 bases at J, leaving 17 bases unmatched. The CDR3 has 19 residues.

This clonotype showed up many times. The chain carries TRBV20-1 and TRBJ1-1; maybe TRBD1 (6 bases). The ends were cut back, 3 bases at V and 0 bases at J, with 11 bases in the middle. The CDR3 covers 14 residues. In germline, CDR1 is DFQATT, CDR2 SNEGSKA (reference sequence). The CDR3 region is CSAREGTMNTEAFF. The CDR3 DNA follows: TGCAGTGCTAGGGAGGGGACAATGAACACTGAAGCTTTCTTT.

This clonotype was seen at least ten times. This chain joins TRBV20-1 and TRBJ2-1; 10 positions agree with TRBD2. Germline CDR1 reads DFQATT; CDR2 reads SNEGSKA (reference sequence). This CDR3 spans 13 amino acids. Germline trimming cut 8 bases from V and 3 bases from J; bases unmatched to any gene: 4. CDR3 nucleotide sequence: TGCAGTCCGGCTAGCGGGAGCTACAATGAGCAGTTCTTC. Amino acid sequence: CSPASGSYNEQFF.

This clonotype showed up many times. The chain employs TRBV11-2 and TRBJ1-5; TRBD1 is a possible D gene (5 bases). The CDR3 is 15 residues long. CDR1 and CDR2 from the germline V gene are SGHAT and FQNNGV. The V end lost 0 bases, the J end lost 9 bases, and 15 bases lay between the germline ends. CDR3 loop: CASSLDRGLGWPQHF. As DNA, the CDR3 is TGTGCCAGCAGCTTAGATCGGGGACTTGGGTGGCCCCAGCATTTT.

A word on this clonotype: Since a much larger clone is just one base distant, this may be a read error. The chain has TRBV27 and TRBJ2-7; 8 bases fit TRBD2. Germline V gene sequence: CDR1 MNHEY, CDR2 SMNVEV (reference sequence). This CDR3 comprises 15 residues. The CDR3 protein is CAISFRGLGAGEQYF. CDR3 nucleotides: TGTGCCATCAGTTTTCGGGGACTAGGGGCAGGGGAGCAGTACTTC.

This clonotype was recorded at least ten times. V is TRBV9 and J is TRBJ2-2; TRBD2 matches 7 bases. From germline, CDR1 is SGDLS and CDR2 YYNGEE. The ends lost 2 bases at V and 0 bases at J; junction bases unmatched: 4. The CDR3 is 16 residues long. The CDR3 is CASSVRLAANTGELFF. Here the CDR3 DNA reads TGTGCCAGCAGCGTGAGACTAGCTGCGAACACCGGGGAGCTGTTTTTT.

This clonotype appeared many times. The chain recombines TRBV3-1 with TRBJ2-2; D is unclear. There are 14 residues in the CDR3. V was shortened by 4 bases and J by 5 bases, with 11 bases between the two germline ends. From germline, CDR1 is LGHDT and CDR2 YNNKEL (reference sequence). DNA for the CDR3: TGTGCCAGCAGCCCGCGAACCTTAACCGGGGAGCTGTTTTTT. Translation: CASSPRTLTGELFF.

In its sample, this clonotype was seen many times. The chain couples TRBV7-3 to TRBJ2-2, with D maybe TRBD2 (6 bases). Trimming took off 5 bases at V and 1 base at J, with 11 bases between the two ends. Germline V gene lookup returns CDR1 SGHTA and CDR2 FQGTGA. The CDR3 contains 15 residues. The CDR3 protein is CASSQGLMNTGELFF. The CDR3 DNA reads TGTGCCAGCAGCCAGGGACTTATGAACACCGGGGAGCTGTTTTTT.

This clonotype was seen many times. This rearrangement joins TRBV7-2 to TRBJ2-4; weak D call: TRBD2 (5 bases). The germline V gene encodes CDR1 SGHTA and CDR2 FQGNSA. V shed 3 bases and J shed 7 bases, with 10 bases lying between them. CDR3 length: 13 residues. The CDR3 DNA sequence: TGTGCCAGCAGCTTGCCCGGGGTGAACATTCAGTACTTC. Translated: CASSLPGVNIQYF.

This clonotype was counted many times. This chain links TRBV5-1 with TRBJ2-3; TRBD2 agrees at 10 bases. The CDR3 is 17 residues long. CDR1 SGHRS and CDR2 YFSETQ come from the germline V gene. The J segment lost 6 bases and the V segment lost 4 bases, leaving 14 bases of the junction unmatched. This CDR3 is CASSLILLAGEGDTQYF. CDR3 DNA: TGCGCCAGCAGCCTCATTCTGCTAGCGGGAGAAGGGGATACGCAGTATTTT. The full variable domain, completed using reference TRBV5-1 and TRBJ2-3, is KAGVTQTPRYLIKTRGQQVTLSCSPISGHRSVSWYQQTPGQGLQFLFEYFSETQRNKGNFPGRFSGRQFSNSRSEMNVSTLELGDSALYLCASSLILLAGEGDTQYFGPGTRLTVL.